This T cell receptor beta chain was sequenced in a study of shared clonotypes between healthy human individuals. Deletions cut 3 bases from V and 1 base from J, with 9 bases between. The CDR3 has 14 amino acids. The germline gives CDR1 SGHDN, CDR2 FVKESK. The repertoire was sequenced with immunoSEQ multiplex PCR; TCRdb's copy has only in-frame clones and lacks some. Of approximately 2,000,000 clones in the sample, around 92% are singletons; the top ten hold 0.37%. The sample was naive CD4+ T cells from PBMCs. Noted subset: CD45RA+ positively selected. The genes are TRBV14 and TRBJ1-1; D is uncertain. The origin of this receptor is a man aged 18 to 30 in good health. Some clones in this sample may be carry-over from other donors' samples. The CDR3 DNA reads TGTGCCAGCAGCCAGGGATTGTGGAACACTGAAGCTTTCTTT. Protein: CASSQGLWNTEAFF.